This T cell receptor (beta chain) stems from a study of molecular identifiers for immune sequencing clone quantification. In the study overall: In replicates, RNA from around 20,000 or 100,000 naive CD8 cells was divided five ways and four parts were sequenced.

Study-wide results and limits: Over 97% of effector molecules, yet under 1% of naive-cell molecules, were held by clones above 20 RNA copies. Barcode-sharing identical TCR molecules could underestimate highly expanded clone sizes. Detecting spiked Jurkat TCR RNA from one cell among about a million naive cells was reportedly possible.

Many counts were recorded for this clonotype. Antigen specificity is unknown. TCRdb re-analysed the PCR reads in MiXCR, keeping a single row per CDR3 protein. The sample shows under 600,000 distinct CDR3 sequences, around 23% of them seen only once. This TCR came from a human donor in good health. Some libraries in this study had Jurkat cell RNA spiked in. Material for sequencing was naive CD8+ T cells from blood, with Jurkat cell RNA spiked in. Subset described: FACS-sorted CD8+CD4-CCR7+CD45RA+ naive T cells.

CDR3 nucleotide sequence: TGTGCCAGTAGTACCTCCGTACAGGGCTATATTGAAAAACTGTTTTTT. Encoded protein: CASSTSVQGYIEKLFF. The rearrangement uses TRBV19 and TRBJ1-4, with D possibly TRBD1 on 6 matching bases. V was trimmed by 4 bases and J by 7 bases, leaving 19 bases between them. This CDR3 is built from 16 residues. From germline, CDR1 is LNHDA and CDR2 SQIVND (reference sequence). Full variable domain (missing parts from reference TRBV19 and TRBJ1-4): DGGITQSPKYLFRKEGQNVTLSCEQNLNHDAMYWYRQDPGQGLRLIYYSQIVNDFQKGDIAEGYSVSREKKESFPLTVTSAQKNPTAFYLCASSTSVQGYIEKLFFGSGTQLSVL.